The sequence of this TCR beta chain was determined in a study of cytomegalovirus exposure and HLA in healthy donors. The study, taken as a whole, reports: Cytomegalovirus status was reportedly diagnosed by the classifier with high specificity and sensitivity.

Vbeta (60) and Jbeta (13) primers were used in the PCR. Sequencing was performed with immunoSEQ multiplex PCR; in TCRdb, only in-frame clones are kept and a portion is missing. The table includes some 75,000 clones, about 78% detected once. A few counts support this clone. The antigen remains unidentified. The sequence came from a man aged 18-30 years in good health and CMV-seropositive. The sample comprised PBMCs.

CDR3 DNA sequence: TGTGCCAGCAGCCTGGGGACAGACACTGAAGCTTTCTTT. As protein: CASSLGTDTEAFF. V gene TRBV7-3 combines with J gene TRBJ1-1; TRBD1 agrees at 7 bases. The germline gives CDR1 SGHTA, CDR2 FQGTGA. This CDR3 region has 13 residues. Losses at the gene ends were 5 bases for V and 3 bases for J; bases not matched to a gene: 3. The variable domain in full, completed from reference TRBV7-3 and TRBJ1-1, reads GAGVSQTPSNKVTEKGKYVELRCDPISGHTALYWYRQSLGQGPEFLIYFQGTGAADDSGLPNDRFFAVRPEGSVSTLKIQRTERGDSAVYLCASSLGTDTEAFFGQGTRLTVV.